Sequencing of this T cell receptor beta chain was carried out in a study of cytomegalovirus exposure and HLA in healthy donors. Looking at the study overall: The 95 to 150 validation repertoires used a platform that matched the one used for the roughly 700 first-cohort repertoires, as a later analysis reported.

CDR1 and CDR2 from the germline V gene are MDHEN and SYDVKM. The CDR3 covers 16 residues. V trimming: 0 bases; J trimming: 6 bases; junction bases outside the gene matches: 7. TCRdb's copy holds only in-frame clones and misses some; the assay was immunoSEQ multiplex PCR. This table has 90,000 or so clones, roughly 85% appearing once. Notes on this clone: Its antigen is unidentified.

Study-wide results and caveats: A few chains linked to CMV were shown in vitro to be specific for CMV antigens. Among TCR sequences, most were rare, though some public TCRs appeared in many donors. First-cohort TCR clusters were later found to tend to co-occur in the 90 to 150 validation repertoires.

The specimen was PBMCs. The chain is built from TRBV28 and TRBJ2-2; 7 bases fit TRBD2. This TCR was sampled from a man in his late teens or twenties in good health and CMV-seropositive. The CDR3: CASSLWGGNRAGELFF. DNA for the CDR3: TGTGCCAGCAGTTTATGGGGAGGGAATAGGGCCGGGGAGCTGTTTTTT.